Included here is one T cell receptor beta chain sequence, with context. This specimen belongs to a study of blood T cell repertoires in COVID-19. Study details: COVID-19 samples collected from the United States, Italy and Spain covered acute and convalescent phases. T cells, B-cell-depleted T cells, or PBMCs supplied cDNA or gDNA.

CDR1 is LNHDA and CDR2 is SQIVND in the germline V gene (reference sequence). V shed 4 bases, J shed 6 bases, and the junction held 8 bases outside the gene matches. This CDR3 is 16 amino acids long. As originally analysed: It was from reference gene primer amplification that nucleated cell counts were estimated. Profiling relied on immunoSEQ multiplex PCR, and the TCRdb table lists in-frame clones only, not all of them. V, J and clone size are taken as reported in that table, and D and trimming were inferred from the DNA itself. The repertoire holds more than 60,000 clones, under 95% seen once, with 16% in the top ten.

This sequence joins TRBV19 and TRBJ2-2; the match to TRBD1 covers 10 bases. Material: peripheral blood. This TCR was recovered from an elderly woman with active or convalescent COVID-19. Here the CDR3 reads CASSSRDRGGPGELFF. CDR3 DNA: TGTGCCAGTAGTAGCCGGGACAGGGGTGGACCCGGGGAGCTGTTTTTT. Based on the CDR3 plus reference TRBV19 and TRBJ2-2, the full variable domain is DGGITQSPKYLFRKEGQNVTLSCEQNLNHDAMYWYRQDPGQGLRLIYYSQIVNDFQKGDIAEGYSVSREKKESFPLTVTSAQKNPTAFYLCASSSRDRGGPGELFFGEGSRLTVL.